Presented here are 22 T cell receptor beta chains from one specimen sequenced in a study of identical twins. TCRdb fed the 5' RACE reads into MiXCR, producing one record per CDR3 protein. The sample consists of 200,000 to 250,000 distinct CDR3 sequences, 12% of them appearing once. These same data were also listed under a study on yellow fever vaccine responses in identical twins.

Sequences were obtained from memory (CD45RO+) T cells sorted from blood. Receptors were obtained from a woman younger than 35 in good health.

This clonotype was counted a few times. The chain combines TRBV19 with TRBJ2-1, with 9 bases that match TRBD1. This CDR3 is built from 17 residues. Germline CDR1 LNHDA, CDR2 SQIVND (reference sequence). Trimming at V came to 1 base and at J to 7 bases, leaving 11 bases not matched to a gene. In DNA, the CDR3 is TGTGCCAGTAGTATAGTTTTCATAATGACAGGGGGTAATGAGCAGTTCTTC. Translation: CASSIVFIMTGGNEQFF.

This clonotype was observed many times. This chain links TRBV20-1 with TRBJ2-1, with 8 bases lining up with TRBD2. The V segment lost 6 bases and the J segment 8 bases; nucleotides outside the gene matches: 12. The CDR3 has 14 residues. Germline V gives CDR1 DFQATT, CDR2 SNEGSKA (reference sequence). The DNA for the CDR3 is TGCAGTGCCACGCCGGGACTAGGTATCCATGAGCAGTTCTTC. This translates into CSATPGLGIHEQFF.

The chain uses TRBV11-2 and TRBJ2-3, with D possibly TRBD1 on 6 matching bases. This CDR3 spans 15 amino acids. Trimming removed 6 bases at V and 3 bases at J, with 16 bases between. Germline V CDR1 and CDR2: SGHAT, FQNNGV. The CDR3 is CASSSILGATDTQYF. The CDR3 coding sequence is TGTGCCAGCAGTTCAATCTTGGGGGCGACAGATACGCAGTATTTT. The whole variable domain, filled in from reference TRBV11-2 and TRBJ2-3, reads EAGVAQSPRYKIIEKRQSVAFWCNPISGHATLYWYQQILGQGPKLLIQFQNNGVVDDSQLPKDRFSAERLKGVDSTLKIQPAKLEDSAVYLCASSSILGATDTQYFGPGTRLTVL.

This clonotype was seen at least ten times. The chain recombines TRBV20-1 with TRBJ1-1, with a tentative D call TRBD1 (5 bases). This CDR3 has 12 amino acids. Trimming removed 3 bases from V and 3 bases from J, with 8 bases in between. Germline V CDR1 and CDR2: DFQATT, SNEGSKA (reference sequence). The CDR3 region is CSASLRDTEAFF. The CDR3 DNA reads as TGCAGTGCTAGCCTCAGGGACACTGAAGCTTTCTTT.

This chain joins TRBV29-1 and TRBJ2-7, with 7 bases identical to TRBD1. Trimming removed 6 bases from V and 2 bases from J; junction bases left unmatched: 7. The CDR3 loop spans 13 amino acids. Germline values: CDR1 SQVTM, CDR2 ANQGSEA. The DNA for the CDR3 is TGCAGCGTCCGGGGACAGAAAACCTACGAGCAGTACTTC. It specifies CSVRGQKTYEQYF.

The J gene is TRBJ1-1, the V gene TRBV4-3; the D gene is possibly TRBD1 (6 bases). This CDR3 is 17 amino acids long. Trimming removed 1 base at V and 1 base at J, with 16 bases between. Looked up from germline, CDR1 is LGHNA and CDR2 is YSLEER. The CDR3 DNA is TGCGCCAGCAGCCAAGGGGCCACAGGGTACCGGAACACTGAAGCTTTCTTT. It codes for CASSQGATGYRNTEAFF.

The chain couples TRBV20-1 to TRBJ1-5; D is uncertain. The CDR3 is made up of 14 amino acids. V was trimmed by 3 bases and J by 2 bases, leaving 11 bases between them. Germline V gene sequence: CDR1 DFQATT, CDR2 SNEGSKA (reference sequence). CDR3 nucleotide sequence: TGCAGTGCTAGGGGTGGCTCGGGCAATCAGCCCCAGCATTTT. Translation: CSARGGSGNQPQHF.

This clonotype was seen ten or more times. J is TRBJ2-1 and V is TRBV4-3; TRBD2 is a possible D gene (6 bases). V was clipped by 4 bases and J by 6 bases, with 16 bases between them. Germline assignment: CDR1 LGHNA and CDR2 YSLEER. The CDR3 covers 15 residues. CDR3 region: CASSLVADRGNEQFF. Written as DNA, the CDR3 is TGCGCCAGCAGCCTCGTAGCGGACCGTGGCAATGAGCAGTTCTTC.

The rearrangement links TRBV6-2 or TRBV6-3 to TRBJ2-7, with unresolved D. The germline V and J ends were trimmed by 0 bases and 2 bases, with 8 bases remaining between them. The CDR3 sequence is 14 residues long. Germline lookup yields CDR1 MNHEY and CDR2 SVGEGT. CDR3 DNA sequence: TGTGCCAGCAGTTACTCTGAAGAAGCCTACGAGCAGTACTTC. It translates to CASSYSEEAYEQYF.

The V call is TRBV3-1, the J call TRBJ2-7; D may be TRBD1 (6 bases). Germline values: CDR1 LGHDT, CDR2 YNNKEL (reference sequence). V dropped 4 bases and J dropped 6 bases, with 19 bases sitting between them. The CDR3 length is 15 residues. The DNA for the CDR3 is TGTGCCAGCAGCCTCGGGCCGACCCAGGGGCTCGAGCAGTACTTC. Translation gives CASSLGPTQGLEQYF.

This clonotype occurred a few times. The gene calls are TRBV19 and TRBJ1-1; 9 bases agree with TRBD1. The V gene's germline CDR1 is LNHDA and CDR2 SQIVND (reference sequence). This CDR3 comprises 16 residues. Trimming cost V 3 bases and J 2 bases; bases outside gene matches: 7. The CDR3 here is CASSILGTGLNTEAFF. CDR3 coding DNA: TGTGCCAGTAGTATCCTGGGGACAGGGTTAAACACTGAAGCTTTCTTT.

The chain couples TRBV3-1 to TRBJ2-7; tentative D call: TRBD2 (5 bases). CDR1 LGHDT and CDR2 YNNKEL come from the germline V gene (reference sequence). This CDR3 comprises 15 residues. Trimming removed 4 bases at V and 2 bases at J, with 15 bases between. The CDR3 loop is CASSRANNGAYEQYF. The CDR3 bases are TGTGCCAGCAGCCGAGCAAATAACGGGGCCTACGAGCAGTACTTC.

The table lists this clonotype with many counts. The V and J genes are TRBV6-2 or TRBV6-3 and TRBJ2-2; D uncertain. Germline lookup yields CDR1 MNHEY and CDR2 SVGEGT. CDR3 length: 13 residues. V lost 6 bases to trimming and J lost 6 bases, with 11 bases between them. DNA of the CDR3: TGTGCCAGCAGAAACACCTTCTCCGGGGAGCTGTTTTTT. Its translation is CASRNTFSGELFF.

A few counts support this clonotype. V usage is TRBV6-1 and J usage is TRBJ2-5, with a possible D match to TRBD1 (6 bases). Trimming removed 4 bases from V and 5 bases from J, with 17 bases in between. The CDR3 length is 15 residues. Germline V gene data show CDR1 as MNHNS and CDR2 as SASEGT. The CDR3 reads CASSGQDREHETQYF. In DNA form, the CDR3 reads TGTGCCAGCAGTGGACAGGACCGAGAGCATGAGACCCAGTACTTC.

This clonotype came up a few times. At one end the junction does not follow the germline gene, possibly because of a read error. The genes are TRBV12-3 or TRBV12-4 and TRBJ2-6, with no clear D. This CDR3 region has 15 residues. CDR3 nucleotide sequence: TGTGCCAGCAGTTTCGGTCTCTCTGGGACCAACGTCCTGACTTTC. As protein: CASSFGLSGTNVLTF.

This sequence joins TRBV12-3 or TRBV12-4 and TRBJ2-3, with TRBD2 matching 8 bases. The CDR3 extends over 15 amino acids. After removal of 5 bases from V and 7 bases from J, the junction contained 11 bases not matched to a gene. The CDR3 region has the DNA TGTGCCAGCAGTCGAGCGGGGGTGGGGGGGAATACGCAGTATTTT. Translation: CASSRAGVGGNTQYF.

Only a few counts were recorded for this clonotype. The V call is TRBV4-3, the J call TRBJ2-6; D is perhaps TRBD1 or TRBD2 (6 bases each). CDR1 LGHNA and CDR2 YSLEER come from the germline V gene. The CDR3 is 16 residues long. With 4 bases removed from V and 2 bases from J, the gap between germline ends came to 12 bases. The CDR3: CASSLHRGPGANVLTF. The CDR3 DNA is TGCGCCAGCAGCCTCCACCGGGGGCCTGGGGCCAACGTCCTGACTTTC.

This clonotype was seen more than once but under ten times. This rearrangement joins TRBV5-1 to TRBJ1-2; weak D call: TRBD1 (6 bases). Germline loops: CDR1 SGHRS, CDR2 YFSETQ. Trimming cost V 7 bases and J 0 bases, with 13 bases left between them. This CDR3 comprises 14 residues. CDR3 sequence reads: CASSRDTANYGYTF. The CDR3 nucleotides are TGCGCCAGCTCCCGGGACACGGCTAACTATGGCTACACCTTC.

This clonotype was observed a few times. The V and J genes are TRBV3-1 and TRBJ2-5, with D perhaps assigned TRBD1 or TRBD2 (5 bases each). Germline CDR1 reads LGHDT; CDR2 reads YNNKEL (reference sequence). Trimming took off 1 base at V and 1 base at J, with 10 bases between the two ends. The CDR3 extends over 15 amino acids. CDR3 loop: CASSQGRGAQETQYF. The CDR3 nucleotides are TGTGCCAGCAGCCAAGGGAGAGGGGCCCAAGAGACCCAGTACTTC.

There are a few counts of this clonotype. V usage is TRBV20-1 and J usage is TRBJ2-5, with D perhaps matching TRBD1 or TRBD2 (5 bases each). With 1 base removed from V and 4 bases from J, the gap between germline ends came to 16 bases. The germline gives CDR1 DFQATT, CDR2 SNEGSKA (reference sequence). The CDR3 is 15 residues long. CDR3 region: CSARARDGWPETQYF. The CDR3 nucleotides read TGCAGTGCTAGAGCAAGGGACGGTTGGCCAGAGACCCAGTACTTC.

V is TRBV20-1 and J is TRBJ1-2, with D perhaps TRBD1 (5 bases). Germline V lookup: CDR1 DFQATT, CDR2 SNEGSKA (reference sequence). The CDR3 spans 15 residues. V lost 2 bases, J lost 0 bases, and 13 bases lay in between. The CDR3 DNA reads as TGCAGTGCTAGACCACAGGCTCTAGCTAACTATGGCTACACCTTC. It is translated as CSARPQALANYGYTF.

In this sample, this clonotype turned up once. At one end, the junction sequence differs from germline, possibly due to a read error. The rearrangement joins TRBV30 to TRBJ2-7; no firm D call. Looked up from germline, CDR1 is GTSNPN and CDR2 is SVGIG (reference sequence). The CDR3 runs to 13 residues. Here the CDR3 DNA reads TGTGGCTGGAGTGTACAGAGCTCCTACGAGCAGTACTTC. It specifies CGWSVQSSYEQYF.